This T cell receptor beta chain is drawn from a study of OX40 agonist ivuxolimab in advanced cancers. Study in general: Every 2 weeks, patients got intravenous ivuxolimab at one of six dose levels (0.01-10 mg/kg).

Produced via immunoSEQ multiplex PCR; TCRdb's table is partial and in-frame only. The sample has 100,000 or so clones, approximately 84% seen once. CDR1 and CDR2 from the germline V gene are MNHNY and SVGAGI (reference sequence). CDR3 length: 13 residues. V lost 4 bases and J lost 3, with 7 bases in between. Sequencing used CD4+ or CD8+ T cells sorted from blood, obtained in a trial of the OX40 agonist ivuxolimab. The sequence was collected from an adult with an advanced solid tumor such as melanoma, head and neck, liver or kidney cancer. The chain has TRBV6-6 and TRBJ1-5, with D possibly being TRBD1 (5 bases). The CDR3 nucleotides read TGTGCCAGCAGTTCAGGACACAATCAGCCCCAGCATTTT. It encodes CASSSGHNQPQHF.